The 11 T cell receptor beta chains below come from one sample, sequenced in a study of blood T cell repertoires in COVID-19. The repertoire was sequenced with immunoSEQ multiplex PCR; TCRdb's copy has only in-frame clones and lacks some. The table includes fewer than 200,000 clones, about 88% detected once. Sequenced sample: peripheral blood. These receptors came from a man aged 60 to 75 with acute or convalescent COVID-19.

V is TRBV5-1 and J is TRBJ2-1; maybe TRBD1 (6 bases). This CDR3 region has 13 residues. Germline CDR1 reads SGHRS; CDR2 reads YFSETQ. V was clipped by 4 bases and J by 3 bases, with 8 bases between them. The CDR3 sequence: CASSPDSYNEQFF. CDR3 nucleotide sequence: TGCGCCAGCAGCCCGGACAGCTACAATGAGCAGTTCTTC.

CDR3 residues: CASSEWLWGQGFVNTEAFF. In DNA form, the CDR3 reads TGTGCCAGCAGTGAATGGTTGTGGGGACAGGGATTCGTGAACACTGAAGCTTTCTTT. This chain links TRBV6-1 with TRBJ1-1; 9 bases fit TRBD1. CDR1 is MNHNS and CDR2 is SASEGT in the germline V gene. V trimming: 2 bases; J trimming: 0 bases; junction bases outside the gene matches: 13. This CDR3 region has 19 residues.

The chain employs TRBV10-3 and TRBJ1-5; maybe TRBD1 (5 bases). The V gene's germline CDR1 is ENHRY and CDR2 SYGVKD. The CDR3 is 13 residues long. Trimming took 9 bases from V and 0 from J, leaving 9 bases between them. The CDR3: CAIGAFSNQPQHF. The CDR3, as DNA: TGTGCCATTGGGGCCTTTAGCAATCAGCCCCAGCATTTT.

The CDR3 DNA follows: TGCGCCAGCAGGGAAACAGGGGATGGTGAAGCTTTCTTT. Protein: CASRETGDGEAFF. The V call is TRBV10-2, the J call TRBJ1-1; 7 bases match TRBD1. Germline assignment: CDR1 WSHSY and CDR2 SAAADI. The CDR3 spans 13 residues. The junction had 8 bases not matched to a gene; V was cut back by 6 bases and J by 7 bases.

The chain uses TRBV5-8 and TRBJ1-1; 8 bases line up with TRBD1. The CDR3 loop spans 15 amino acids. J lost 6 bases, V lost 2 bases, and 9 bases had no gene match. Per germline, CDR1 SGHTS and CDR2 YDEGEE. Here the CDR3 DNA reads TGTGCCAGCAGCTTCAGGTCAGGGGGCGAATCTGAAGCTTTCTTT. The encoded protein is CASSFRSGGESEAFF.

The CDR3 loop reads CASSLSAGGQPQHF. DNA of the CDR3: TGTGCCAGCAGCTTATCTGCCGGGGGACAGCCCCAGCATTTT. This chain joins TRBV7-3 and TRBJ1-5; tentative D call: TRBD1 (5 bases). The V gene lost 2 bases and the J gene lost 7 bases, with 12 bases spanning the gap. The CDR3 consists of 14 residues. Germline V gene data show CDR1 as SGHTA and CDR2 as FQGTGA.

Worth noting for this clone: A junction end diverges from the germline sequence, so it may reflect a read error. This sequence joins TRBV18 and TRBJ2-2; D unclear. Germline V gene lookup returns CDR1 KGHSH and CDR2 LQKENI. The CDR3 length is 15 residues. The CDR3 bases are TGTACCAGCTCACCCAACCTGGCTTTTCCCGGGGAGCTGTTTTTT. Its protein is CTSSPNLAFPGELFF.

The chain combines TRBV28 with TRBJ2-2, with 14 bases lining up with TRBD2. Germline assignment: CDR1 MDHEN and CDR2 SYDVKM. The CDR3 covers 18 residues. V shed 3 bases, J shed 4 bases, and the junction held 7 bases outside the gene matches. The CDR3 coding sequence is TGTGCCAGCAGTTTCTACGGGACTAGCGGGAGTATCACCGGGGAGCTGTTTTTT. Residues: CASSFYGTSGSITGELFF.

This chain joins TRBV30 and TRBJ1-2, with 9 positions matching TRBD1. CDR1 is GTSNPN and CDR2 is SVGIG in the germline V gene (reference sequence). The CDR3 consists of 13 residues. V trimming: 3 bases; J trimming: 7 bases; junction bases outside the gene matches: 6. As DNA, the CDR3 is TGTGCCTGGAGCGCAACAGGGGGCACTGGCTACACCTTC. The encoded protein is CAWSATGGTGYTF.

The chain employs TRBV24-1 and TRBJ1-5, with D possibly TRBD1 on 6 matching bases. V was cut by 2 bases and J by 2 bases, with 12 bases left in between. This CDR3 region has 16 residues. Germline V lookup: CDR1 KGHDR, CDR2 SFDVKD. DNA for the CDR3: TGTGCCACCAGTGATTCCCTGCCAGGGGGCAATCAGCCCCAGCATTTT. Protein sequence: CATSDSLPGGNQPQHF.

V gene TRBV3-1 (or the pseudogene TRBV3-2) combines with J gene TRBJ1-2; 10 bases line up with TRBD1. Germline CDR1 reads LGHDT; CDR2 reads YNNKEL (reference sequence). Trimming removed 3 bases from V and 7 bases from J; junction bases left unmatched: 2. There are 13 residues in the CDR3. In nucleotides, the CDR3 is TGTGCCAGCAGCCAGGGACAGGGGCTTGGCTACACCTTC. Encoded protein: CASSQGQGLGYTF.